Listed below are T cell receptor beta chains from one sample, sequenced in a study. TCRdb reanalysed the RT-PCR reads using MiXCR and keeps one entry per CDR3 protein. The sample consists of fewer than 800,000 distinct CDR3 sequences, approximately 15% of them appearing once. The source material was memory CD4+ T cells from blood. The receptors originated from a female donor in good health, serving as a healthy control. The CDR3 runs from the conserved cysteine through the conserved F or W. A D gene is named only where the DNA matches it firmly. A row's size may be missing; if present it is once, few, many or a size class.

v_call	d_call	clone_size	j_call	cdr3_aa	cdr3_nt
TRBV12-3/TRBV12-4	.	many	TRBJ2-2	CATSEQENTGELFF	TGTGCCACTAGCGAACAGGAAAACACCGGGGAGCTGTTTTTT
TRBV24-1	.	.	TRBJ2-7	CASRDEQYF	TGTGCCAGCAGGGACGAGCAGTACTTC
TRBV20-1	.	few	TRBJ1-1	CSASQNKAEAFF	TGCAGTGCTAGCCAAAACAAAGCTGAAGCTTTCTTT
TRBV9	.	many	TRBJ1-2	CASSVDGYGYTF	TGTGCCAGCAGCGTAGATGGGTATGGCTACACCTTC
TRBV28	.	.	TRBJ2-3	CASSPHGQGGDTQYF	TGTGCCAGCAGTCCGCACGGGCAGGGGGGAGATACGCAGTATTTT
TRBV20-1	.	many	TRBJ2-6	CSANSGANVLTF	TGCAGTGCTAACTCTGGGGCCAACGTCCTGACTTTC
TRBV6-1	.	few	TRBJ2-7	CASSEQRTESEQYF	TGTGCCAGCAGTGAGCAACGGACAGAGAGCGAGCAGTACTTC
TRBV15	.	.	TRBJ1-4	CATSRNSGSEKLFF	TGTGCCACCAGCAGAAACAGTGGGAGCGAAAAACTGTTTTTT
TRBV5-5	TRBD1	many	TRBJ1-2	CASSSRQGVYTF	TGTGCCAGCAGCTCCCGACAGGGTGTCTACACCTTC
TRBV30	.	.	TRBJ2-5	CAWGGETQYF	TGTGCCTGGGGGGGGGAGACCCAGTACTTC
TRBV7-8	TRBD2	few	TRBJ2-1	CASSLPSGRANDEQFF	TGTGCCAGCAGCTTACCTAGCGGGAGGGCCAACGATGAGCAGTTCTTC
TRBV7-9	TRBD2	many	TRBJ2-3	CASSASGLAGGPGTDTQYF	TGTGCCAGCAGCGCGTCAGGACTAGCGGGAGGGCCAGGCACAGATACGCAGTATTTT
TRBV19	TRBD1	.	TRBJ2-3	CASTQGSLDTQYF	TGTGCCAGTACACAGGGGTCCCTGGATACGCAGTATTTT
TRBV11-2	.	.	TRBJ2-1	CASSLGVGSYNEQFF	TGTGCCAGCAGCCTAGGGGTTGGCTCCTACAATGAGCAGTTCTTC
TRBV6-5	TRBD2	.	TRBJ2-5	CASSKTTSGSTQETQYF	TGTGCCAGCAGCAAGACTACTAGCGGGAGTACACAAGAGACCCAGTACTTC
TRBV25-1	.	.	TRBJ2-2	CASRDIGELFF	TGTGCCAGCAGAGATATCGGGGAGCTGTTTTTT
TRBV5-1	TRBD2	.	TRBJ2-3	CASSLASGTRDTDTQYF	TGCGCCAGCAGCTTGGCCTCCGGGACTAGGGATACAGATACGCAGTATTTT
TRBV20-1	TRBD1	.	TRBJ2-3	CSARPGGVTDTQYF	TGCAGTGCTAGACCAGGGGGCGTAACAGATACGCAGTATTTT
TRBV20-1	.	.	TRBJ1-5	CSAREGSVNQPQHF	TGCAGTGCTAGAGAGGGGTCAGTTAATCAGCCCCAGCATTTT
TRBV6-2/TRBV6-3	.	.	TRBJ2-3	CASSLPARDGDTQYF	TGTGCCAGCAGCCTACCCGCGAGGGACGGAGATACGCAGTATTTT
TRBV20-1	TRBD2	.	TRBJ2-2	CSARVAGASGELFF	TGCAGTGCTAGAGTAGCGGGGGCCTCGGGGGAGCTGTTTTTT
TRBV7-8	.	.	TRBJ2-7	CASSRSDVGYEQYF	TGTGCCAGCAGCCGTTCCGACGTGGGCTACGAGCAGTACTTC
TRBV4-1	TRBD2	few	TRBJ2-5	CASSQVLAGGPLQETQYF	TGCGCCAGCAGCCAAGTACTAGCGGGGGGCCCGCTTCAAGAGACCCAGTACTTC
TRBV7-2	.	few	TRBJ1-4	CASSLLVTAGGEKLFF	TGTGCCAGCAGCTTATTGGTGACGGCGGGGGGTGAAAAACTGTTTTTT
TRBV20-1	TRBD2	few	TRBJ2-7	CSAGVLAGGDEQYF	TGCAGTGCGGGGGTTCTAGCGGGAGGCGACGAGCAGTACTTC
TRBV3-1	.	few	TRBJ2-1	CASSQGRASEQFF	TGTGCCAGCAGCCAAGGGAGGGCCTCTGAGCAGTTCTTC
TRBV5-1	TRBD1	few	TRBJ1-3	CASSLFGQGELNTIYF	TGCGCCAGCAGCTTGTTCGGACAGGGGGAACTTAACACCATATATTTT
TRBV7-2	.	.	TRBJ2-2	CASSFGLIGELFF	TGTGCCAGCAGCTTCGGACTCATCGGGGAGCTGTTTTTT
TRBV27	TRBD2	few	TRBJ2-5	CASSPRAGGGETQYF	TGTGCCAGCAGTCCCAGGGCGGGAGGAGGGGAGACCCAGTACTTC
TRBV7-2	.	.	TRBJ1-5	CASSLQQDRSYSNQPQHF	TGTGCCAGCAGCCTACAACAGGACCGATCTTATAGCAATCAGCCCCAGCATTTT
TRBV10-3	TRBD1	.	TRBJ2-2	CAISETGQGVAGELFF	TGTGCCATCAGTGAGACGGGACAGGGGGTCGCCGGGGAGCTGTTTTTT
TRBV7-3	.	.	TRBJ1-2	CASSTRDTGYTF	TGTGCCAGCAGCACCCGGGACACCGGCTACACCTTC
TRBV20-1	.	.	TRBJ2-7	CSASPAGYEQYF	TGCAGTGCCTCCCCGGCGGGGTACGAGCAGTACTTC
TRBV20-1	TRBD2	few	TRBJ2-3	CSAGPTSGGSDTQYF	TGCAGTGCTGGCCCGACTAGCGGGGGGTCAGATACGCAGTATTTT
TRBV2	.	few	TRBJ1-2	CASVHPGGYTF	TGTGCCAGCGTCCACCCGGGAGGCTACACCTTC
TRBV7-2	TRBD2	few	TRBJ2-3	CASSRGTSGGSTDTQYF	TGTGCCAGCAGCCGGGGGACTAGCGGGGGGAGCACAGATACGCAGTATTTT
TRBV27	.	.	TRBJ1-3	CASRGSGENTIYF	TGTGCCAGCAGGGGGAGTGGGGAAAACACCATATATTTT
TRBV7-8	.	.	TRBJ2-1	CATGLAESSYNEQFF	TGTGCCACGGGCTTGGCGGAAAGCTCCTACAATGAGCAGTTCTTC
TRBV20-1	.	.	TRBJ1-1	CSASIHRGTEAFF	TGCAGTGCTAGTATCCATCGGGGGACCGAAGCTTTCTTT
TRBV20-1	.	.	TRBJ2-5	CSASHTGRETQYF	TGCAGTGCTAGTCACACCGGCAGAGAGACCCAGTACTTC
TRBV30	.	few	TRBJ1-2	CAWSDRTLGYTF	TGTGCCTGGAGTGACAGGACTCTAGGCTACACCTTC
TRBV20-1	TRBD1	.	TRBJ1-1	CSAIKGAGSVEAFF	TGCAGTGCTATAAAGGGGGCCGGGTCGGTTGAAGCTTTCTTT
TRBV29-1	.	.	TRBJ1-4	CSVELGATATNEKLFF	TGCAGCGTTGAGTTAGGGGCCACCGCAACTAATGAAAAACTGTTTTTT
TRBV20-1	TRBD2	many	TRBJ2-1	CSARKRGENEQFF	TGCAGTGCTAGGAAGCGGGGGGAGAATGAGCAGTTCTTC
TRBV4-3	TRBD2	.	TRBJ2-2	CASSLPAGGGTGELFF	TGCGCCAGCAGCCTGCCAGCGGGAGGAGGCACCGGGGAGCTGTTTTTT
TRBV5-1	.	many	TRBJ2-1	CASSRTGGAYNEQFF	TGCGCCAGCAGCCGCACAGGAGGAGCCTACAATGAGCAGTTCTTC